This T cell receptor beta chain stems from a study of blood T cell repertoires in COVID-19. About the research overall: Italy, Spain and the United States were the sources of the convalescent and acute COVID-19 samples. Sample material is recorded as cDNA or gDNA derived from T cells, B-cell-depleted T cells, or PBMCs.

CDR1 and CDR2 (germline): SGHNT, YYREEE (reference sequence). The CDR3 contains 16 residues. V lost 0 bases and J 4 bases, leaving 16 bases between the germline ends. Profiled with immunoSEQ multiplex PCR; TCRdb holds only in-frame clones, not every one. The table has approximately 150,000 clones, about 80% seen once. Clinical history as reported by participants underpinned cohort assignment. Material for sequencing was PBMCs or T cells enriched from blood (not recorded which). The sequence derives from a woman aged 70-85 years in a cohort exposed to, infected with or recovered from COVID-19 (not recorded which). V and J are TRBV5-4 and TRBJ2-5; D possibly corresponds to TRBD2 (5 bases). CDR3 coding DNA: TGTGCCAGCAGCTTGGAGCTGGCAGGACTCCTAGAGACCCAGTACTTC. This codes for CASSLELAGLLETQYF.